Below, 20 T cell receptor beta chains from the same sample are listed, as sequenced in a study of memory CD4+ T cells and cytomegalovirus serostatus. Sequenced by immunoSEQ multiplex PCR; TCRdb stores in-frame clones only, minus some. This sample has under 100,000 clones, with around 80% found just once. Single viable CD3+CD4+CD8-CD45RO+ cells were sorted as the memory CD4+ T cells. The sequencing input was memory CD4+ T cells from blood. The receptors come from an adult in good health and CMV-seronegative.

The rearrangement uses TRBV10-1 and TRBJ1-1; the match to TRBD1 covers 7 bases. In germline, CDR1 is WNHNN, CDR2 SYGVQD (reference sequence). The CDR3 has 13 amino acids. With V trimmed by 10 bases and J by 2 bases, 7 bases remained unmatched. The CDR3 here is CATRAGGNTEAFF. CDR3 DNA: TGCGCCACCAGGGCAGGGGGAAACACTGAAGCTTTCTTT.

This clone was observed a handful of times. The J gene is TRBJ1-1, the V gene TRBV18; TRBD1 is a possible D gene (5 bases). V lost 3 bases to trimming and J lost 0 bases, with 14 bases between them. The CDR3 is 16 residues long. Germline V gives CDR1 KGHSH, CDR2 LQKENI. This chain's CDR3 is CASSPRDGTLNTEAFF. Here the CDR3 DNA reads TGTGCCAGCTCACCGCGGGACGGTACTTTGAACACTGAAGCTTTCTTT.

This rearrangement joins TRBV5-1 to TRBJ2-7; D call uncertain. This CDR3 region has 18 residues. In germline, CDR1 is SGHRS, CDR2 YFSETQ. Trimming took 0 bases from V and 3 from J, leaving 22 bases between them. This CDR3 reads CASSLGWSPGGALYEQYF. Written as DNA, the CDR3 is TGCGCCAGCAGCTTGGGATGGTCCCCCGGCGGTGCACTCTACGAGCAGTACTTC.

The V and J genes are TRBV2 and TRBJ1-1; 8 bases map to TRBD1. V dropped 6 bases and J dropped 1; count of bases not matched to a gene: 7. The CDR3 has 15 residues. From germline, CDR1 is SNHLY and CDR2 FYNNEI. The CDR3 DNA follows: TGTGCCAGCAGCGCTATGGGACAGGAGAACACTGAAGCTTTCTTT. It encodes CASSAMGQENTEAFF.

This rearrangement joins TRBV18 to TRBJ2-7; D is unclear. The CDR3 contains 16 residues. Germline assignment: CDR1 KGHSH and CDR2 LQKENI. V was clipped by 2 bases and J by 3 bases, with 17 bases between them. The CDR3 here is CASSPRQTDSVYEQYF. Here the CDR3 DNA reads TGTGCCAGCTCACCAAGGCAGACCGACTCCGTCTACGAGCAGTACTTC.

The chain uses TRBV19 and TRBJ2-2; 8 bases are a match to TRBD1. V lost 0 bases to trimming and J lost 5 bases; unmatched junction nucleotides: 8. CDR3 length: 17 residues. Per the germline V gene, CDR1 is LNHDA and CDR2 is SQIVND (reference sequence). DNA of the CDR3: TGTGCCAGTAGTATAGATCACCAGGGGGCTAGGACCGGGGAGCTGTTTTTT. Protein: CASSIDHQGARTGELFF.

The chain is built from TRBV7-2 and TRBJ2-2; no clear D gene. Looked up from germline, CDR1 is SGHTA and CDR2 is FQGNSA. The CDR3 runs 11 residues. Trimming removed 5 bases from V and 6 bases from J, with 4 bases in between. CDR3 region: CASSGSGELFF. The CDR3 coding sequence is TGTGCCAGCAGCGGTTCCGGGGAGCTGTTTTTT.

The sample holds one count of this clone. The J gene is TRBJ2-7, the V gene TRBV5-8; the match to TRBD1 covers 12 bases. In germline, CDR1 is SGHTS, CDR2 YDEGEE. The length of the CDR3 is 17 residues. V dropped 5 bases and J dropped 5; count of bases not matched to a gene: 14. This CDR3 reads CASSPQYYGTGGDEQYF. DNA of the CDR3: TGTGCCAGCAGTCCCCAGTATTACGGGACAGGGGGCGACGAGCAGTACTTC.

V usage is TRBV10-2 and J usage is TRBJ2-3; D tentatively fits TRBD1 or TRBD2 (6 bases each). Germline V CDR1 and CDR2: WSHSY, SAAADI. The CDR3 runs 16 residues. Trimming left V 8 bases short and J 0 bases short, with 18 bases between. CDR3 protein: CASGGRGGASTDTQYF. The CDR3 DNA follows: TGCGCCAGCGGGGGGCGAGGGGGAGCCAGCACAGATACGCAGTATTTT.

V gene TRBV18 combines with J gene TRBJ1-1; 7 bases align to TRBD1. This CDR3 has 15 residues. Germline lookup yields CDR1 KGHSH and CDR2 LQKENI. Trimming took 4 bases from V and 1 from J; bases not matched to a gene: 6. This CDR3 reads CASSLGGRGNTEAFF. In DNA, the CDR3 is TGTGCCAGCTCACTAGGGGGCAGGGGGAACACTGAAGCTTTCTTT. Complete variable domain (other parts from reference TRBV18 and TRBJ1-1): NAGVMQNPRHLVRRRGQEARLRCSPMKGHSHVYWYRQLPEEGLKFMVYLQKENIIDESGMPKERFSAEFPKEGPSILRIQQVVRGDSAAYFCASSLGGRGNTEAFFGQGTRLTVV.

V is TRBV28 and J is TRBJ2-7; D is perhaps TRBD2 (5 bases). The germline CDR1 and CDR2 sequences are MDHEN and SYDVKM. The V end was cut by 4 bases, the J end by 10 bases, with 11 bases between. The length of the CDR3 is 11 residues. Written as DNA, the CDR3 is TGTGCCAGCAGTTCAGCGGTGGGACAGTACTTC. Its protein is CASSSAVGQYF.

A few counts support this clone. V gene TRBV18 combines with J gene TRBJ1-1; possibly TRBD1 for D (6 bases). The CDR3 length is 15 residues. Germline V gene lookup returns CDR1 KGHSH and CDR2 LQKENI. Trimming stripped 0 bases from V and 0 bases from J, with 8 bases between. DNA of the CDR3: TGTGCCAGCTCACCACCGTCAGGGGTGAACACTGAAGCTTTCTTT. Its translation is CASSPPSGVNTEAFF.

V gene TRBV4-1 combines with J gene TRBJ2-5, with a weak D call TRBD1 (6 bases). Germline V gene data show CDR1 as MGHRA and CDR2 as YSYEKL. The V end was cut by 4 bases, the J end by 5 bases, with 14 bases between. CDR3 size: 14 residues. The CDR3, as DNA: TGCGCCAGCAGCCTAGGACAGCTTTGGGAGACCCAGTACTTC. Residues: CASSLGQLWETQYF.

By share of the sample, this clone is medium-sized (0.01 to 0.1%). The chain links TRBV19 to TRBJ1-2; TRBD1 matches 7 bases. This CDR3 spans 14 amino acids. Germline V CDR1 and CDR2: LNHDA, SQIVND (reference sequence). Germline trimming cut 7 bases from V and 3 bases from J; bases unmatched to any gene: 8. CDR3 DNA: TGTGCCAGTAAACAGGGGAATTCTGACTATGGCTACACCTTC. Its protein product is CASKQGNSDYGYTF.

The rearrangement joins TRBV9 to TRBJ1-6, with TRBD1 matching 11 bases. V shed 4 bases and J 5 bases; nucleotides not matched to a gene: 5. The germline V gene has CDR1 SGDLS and CDR2 YYNGEE. This CDR3 spans 16 amino acids. The CDR3 DNA sequence: TGTGCCAGCAGCTTCGGACAGGGGGCAGATAATTCACCCCTCCACTTT. It translates to CASSFGQGADNSPLHF.

The chain carries TRBV28 and TRBJ1-2; no definite D call. Trimming pared 4 bases from V and 8 bases from J, leaving 14 bases between. The CDR3 sequence is 13 residues long. Germline V gene sequence: CDR1 MDHEN, CDR2 SYDVKM. The CDR3 sequence: CASSYIPVGGYTF. CDR3 bases: TGTGCCAGCAGTTACATTCCGGTCGGAGGCTACACCTTC.

The chain employs TRBV19 and TRBJ1-5, with D unclear. The CDR3 extends over 16 amino acids. Germline V lookup: CDR1 LNHDA, CDR2 SQIVND (reference sequence). V lost 0 bases and J lost 0, with 9 bases in between. The CDR3 DNA reads TGTGCCAGTAGTATAGATCCGGGTTATAGCAATCAGCCCCAGCATTTT. Its translation: CASSIDPGYSNQPQHF.

V gene TRBV10-3 combines with J gene TRBJ1-2, with 8 nucleotides matching TRBD1. Germline V gene data show CDR1 as ENHRY and CDR2 as SYGVKD. The V gene end was trimmed by 5 bases and the J gene end by 5 bases; junction bases not matched to a gene: 10. CDR3 length: 15 residues. This chain's CDR3 is CAISTPGQEGYGYTF. The CDR3 DNA sequence: TGTGCCATCAGTACTCCGGGACAGGAAGGTTATGGCTACACCTTC.

The genes are TRBV4-1 and TRBJ2-3; 8 positions agree with TRBD1. From germline, CDR1 is MGHRA and CDR2 YSYEKL. The V and J ends lost 3 bases and 0 bases, in that order; junction bases with no gene match: 2. The CDR3 has 15 residues. Here the CDR3 reads CASSHQGASTDTQYF. In DNA, the CDR3 is TGCGCCAGCAGCCATCAGGGGGCTAGCACAGATACGCAGTATTTT.

The chain has TRBV7-3 and TRBJ2-5; no reliable D call. Trimming took off 5 bases at V and 0 bases at J, with 7 bases between the two ends. CDR1 is SGHTA, CDR2 FQGTGA, per germline. This CDR3 contains 13 residues. The CDR3 region has the DNA TGTGCCAGCAGCACCCGGTACCAAGAGACCCAGTACTTC. Translation gives CASSTRYQETQYF.